This TCR beta chain was obtained from a study of T-cell memory formation after mild COVID-19 (TCRdb year 2021). At the level of the whole study: TCR sequence clusters from the two donors were found to be largely donor specific. In a couple of donors, T-cell clones that expanded and contracted after mild COVID-19 were tracked by sequencing TCRalpha and TCRbeta repertoires over time. The cohort was made up of two young adult volunteers, one female and one male, who were previously healthy.

Ficoll-Paque density gradient centrifugation was the method used to isolate PBMCs. The paper's findings and limits, for the study overall: From day 15 to 85, contracting clones showed balanced CD4/CD8 phenotypes, whereas a second wave of clones that expanded from day 15 to 37 leaned towards CD4+. The detection of some responding clones in pre-infection memory suggests that pre-existing cross-reactive memory T cells joined the SARS-CoV-2 response. Whether the second-wave clones peaking on day 37 were SARS-CoV-2 specific was not confirmed. The study included only two mild cases, and larger cohorts that include severe cases with pre-infection samples were judged to be necessary. Contracting CD4+ clones were located mainly in the CM and EM memory subsets, whereas CD8+ clones were found to be enriched in EMRA.

Taken from cysteine to phenylalanine, the CDR3 has 15 residues. Only the CDR3 DNA is retained, 45 bases long and in frame from the first base. The V end gives up 0 bases and the J end 7 bases, leaving 4 bases in the junction not matched to a gene. Taken from the germline V gene, the CDR1 and CDR2 loops are MGHRA and YSYEKL. The listed sequencing device is Illumina NovaSeq 6000. TCRalpha and TCRbeta cDNA libraries were built by 5'RACE with constant-segment primers, adding sample barcodes and unique molecular identifiers. Trizol reagent was used to extract RNA from every sample. Library amplification was performed in two PCR steps, and a second sample barcode and Illumina TruSeq adapters were introduced in the second step. Libraries were sequenced on an Illumina NovaSeq with 2 x 150 bp paired-end reads. In the original analysis: Demultiplexing of reads and collapsing into UMI-guided consensus sequences were performed with migec v1.2.7. With mixcr v2.1.11, UMI consensuses were aligned to TRA and TRB V and J templates and assembled into clonotypes. Clonotypes were classified as expanded or contracted when called significant by both edgeR and NoisET, with noise models trained on biological replicates. For edgeR calls, a false discovery rate-adjusted p below 0.01 and a log2 fold-change threshold of 1 were applied. As an exploratory analysis of dynamics, PCA with hierarchical clustering was applied to max-normalized trajectories of the 1000 most abundant clonotypes. Separately sequenced CD4+ and CD8+ repertoires were used to assign a CD4 or CD8 phenotype to each responding clone. TCRdb trimmed the raw reads at Q25, called clones with MiXCR and kept productive beta chains. When rows share a CDR3 protein, they turn into one entry using the most common DNA and genes. The V and J calls, along with clone size, are taken from TCRdb and not from the paper's own processing. This sample has 200,000 to 250,000 distinct CDR3 sequences in its table, and around a tenth of those were observed once. Jointly, the top ten make up around 21% of the sample.

The sample holds a few counts of this clonotype. It has no known antigen specificity. Base-call qualities are not available, and no considerably larger clone is one nucleotide away. The TCR sequence derives from a man aged 18-30 years who had mild COVID-19 (a few samples of this study predate the infection). The sample titles of this study are shuffled in the database, so cell type and time point are left out; the donor was told from shared clones. The chain joins TRBV4-1 to TRBJ2-4, with 9 bases in between that match TRBD1. The sequenced sample consisted of PBMCs or a T cell subset sorted from them (not recorded which). The CDR3 region reads CASSQDGDRVNIQYF. Read as DNA, the sequence is TGCGCCAGCAGCCAAGATGGGGACAGGGTGAACATTCAGTACTTC.